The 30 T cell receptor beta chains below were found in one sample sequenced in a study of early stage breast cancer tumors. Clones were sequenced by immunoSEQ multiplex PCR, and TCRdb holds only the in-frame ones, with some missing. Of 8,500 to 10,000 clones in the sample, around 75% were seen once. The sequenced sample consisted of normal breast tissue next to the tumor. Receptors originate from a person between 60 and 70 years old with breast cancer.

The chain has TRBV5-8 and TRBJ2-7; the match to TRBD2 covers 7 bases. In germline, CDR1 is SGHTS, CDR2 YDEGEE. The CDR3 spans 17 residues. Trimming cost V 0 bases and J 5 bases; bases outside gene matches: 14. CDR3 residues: CASSLEALAKNFDEQYF. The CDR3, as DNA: TGTGCCAGCAGCTTGGAGGCACTAGCGAAAAACTTCGACGAGCAGTACTTC.

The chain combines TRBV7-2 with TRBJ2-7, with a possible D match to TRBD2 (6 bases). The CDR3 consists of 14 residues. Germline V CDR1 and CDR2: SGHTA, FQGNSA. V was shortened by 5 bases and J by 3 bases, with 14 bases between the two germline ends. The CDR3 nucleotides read TGTGCCAGCAGCCCCCGGGAGCGGTTCTACGAGCAGTACTTC. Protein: CASSPRERFYEQYF.

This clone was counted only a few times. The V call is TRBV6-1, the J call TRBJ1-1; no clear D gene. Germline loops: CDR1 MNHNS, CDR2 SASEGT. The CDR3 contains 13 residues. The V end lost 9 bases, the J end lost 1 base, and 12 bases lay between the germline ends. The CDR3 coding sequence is TGTGCCAGTTCTAACAGTGGGAACACTGAAGCTTTCTTT. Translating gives CASSNSGNTEAFF.

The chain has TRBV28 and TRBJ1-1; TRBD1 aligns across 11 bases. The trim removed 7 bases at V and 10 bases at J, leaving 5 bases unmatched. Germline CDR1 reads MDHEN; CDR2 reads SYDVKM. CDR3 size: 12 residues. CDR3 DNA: TGTGCCAGCAAAGGACAGGGGGCTGGAGCTTTCTTT. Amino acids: CASKGQGAGAFF.

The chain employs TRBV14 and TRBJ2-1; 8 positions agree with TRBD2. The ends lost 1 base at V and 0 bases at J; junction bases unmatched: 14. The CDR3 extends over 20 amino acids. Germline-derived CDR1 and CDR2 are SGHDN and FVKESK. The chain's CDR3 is CASSQVEERELLSSYNEQFF. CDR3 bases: TGTGCCAGCAGCCAAGTTGAAGAGCGGGAGCTCCTTAGCTCCTACAATGAGCAGTTCTTC. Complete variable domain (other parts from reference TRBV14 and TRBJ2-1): EAGVTQFPSHSVIEKGQTVTLRCDPISGHDNLYWYRRVMGKEIKFLLHFVKESKQDESGMPNNRFLAERTGGTYSTLKVQPAELEDSGVYFCASSQVEERELLSSYNEQFFGPGTRLTVL.

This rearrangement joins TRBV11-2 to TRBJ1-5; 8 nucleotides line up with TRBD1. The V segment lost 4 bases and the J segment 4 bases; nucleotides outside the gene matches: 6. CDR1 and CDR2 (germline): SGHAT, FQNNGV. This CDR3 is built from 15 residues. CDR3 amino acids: CASSSGTGANQPQHF. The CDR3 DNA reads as TGTGCCAGCAGCTCGGGGACAGGAGCTAATCAGCCCCAGCATTTT.

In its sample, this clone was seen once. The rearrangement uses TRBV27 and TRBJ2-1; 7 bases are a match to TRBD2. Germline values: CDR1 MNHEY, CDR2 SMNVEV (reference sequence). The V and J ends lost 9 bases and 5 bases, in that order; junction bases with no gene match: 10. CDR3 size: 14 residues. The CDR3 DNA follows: TGTGCCAGTACGGGCGGGAGTAACGACAATGAGCAGTTCTTC. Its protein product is CASTGGSNDNEQFF.

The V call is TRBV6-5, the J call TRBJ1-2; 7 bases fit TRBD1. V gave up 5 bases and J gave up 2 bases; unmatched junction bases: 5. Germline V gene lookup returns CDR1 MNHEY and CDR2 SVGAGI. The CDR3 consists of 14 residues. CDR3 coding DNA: TGTGCCAGCAGTCGAACGGGACAGAACTATGGCTACACCTTC. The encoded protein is CASSRTGQNYGYTF.

The CDR3 bases are TGTGCCAGCAGCTCCCTTGCGGGAGCAGGAACGGGAGGTCCAGATACGCAGTATTTT. It encodes CASSSLAGAGTGGPDTQYF. The rearrangement links TRBV7-9 to TRBJ2-3; the match to TRBD2 covers 7 bases. This CDR3 has 19 residues. Looked up from germline, CDR1 is SEHNR and CDR2 is FQNEAQ (reference sequence). J was trimmed by 4 bases and V by 4 bases; bases with no gene match: 20.

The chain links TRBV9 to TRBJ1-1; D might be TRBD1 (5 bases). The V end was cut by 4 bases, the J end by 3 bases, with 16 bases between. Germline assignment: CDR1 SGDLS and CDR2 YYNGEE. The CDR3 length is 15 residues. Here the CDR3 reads CASSPRGRKYTEAFF. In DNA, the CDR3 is TGTGCCAGCAGCCCTAGGGGCAGAAAATACACTGAAGCTTTCTTT.

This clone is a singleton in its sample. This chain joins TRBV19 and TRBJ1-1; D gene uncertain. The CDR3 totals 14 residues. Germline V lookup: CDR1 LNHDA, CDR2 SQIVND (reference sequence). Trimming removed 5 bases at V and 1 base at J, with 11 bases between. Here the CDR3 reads CASSLRPGNTEAFF. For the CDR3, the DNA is TGTGCCAGTAGTTTGAGACCGGGGAACACTGAAGCTTTCTTT.

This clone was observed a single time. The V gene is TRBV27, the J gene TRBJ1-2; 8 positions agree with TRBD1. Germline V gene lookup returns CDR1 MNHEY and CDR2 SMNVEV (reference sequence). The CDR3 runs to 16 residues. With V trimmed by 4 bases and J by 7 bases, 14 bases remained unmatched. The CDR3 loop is CASSYADGYRGGGYTF. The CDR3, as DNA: TGTGCCAGCAGTTACGCAGACGGCTACAGGGGGGGTGGCTACACCTTC.

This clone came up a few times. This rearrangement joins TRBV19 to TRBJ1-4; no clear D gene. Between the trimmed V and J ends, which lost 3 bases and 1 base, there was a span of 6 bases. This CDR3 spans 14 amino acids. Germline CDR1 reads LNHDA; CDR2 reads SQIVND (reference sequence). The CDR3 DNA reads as TGTGCCAGTAGTATCGCGGTAACTAATGAAAAACTGTTTTTT. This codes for CASSIAVTNEKLFF.

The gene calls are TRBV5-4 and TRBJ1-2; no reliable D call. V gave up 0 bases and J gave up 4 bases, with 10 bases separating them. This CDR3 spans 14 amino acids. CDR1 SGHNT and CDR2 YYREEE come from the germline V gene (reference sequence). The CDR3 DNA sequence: TGTGCCAGCAGCTTGGAGCAGAGACTCTATGGCTACACCTTC. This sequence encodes CASSLEQRLYGYTF. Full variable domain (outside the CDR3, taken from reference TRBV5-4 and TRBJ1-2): ETGVTQSPTHLIKTRGQQVTLRCSSQSGHNTVSWYQQALGQGPQFIFQYYREEENGRGNFPPRFSGLQFPNYSSELNVNALELDDSALYLCASSLEQRLYGYTFGSGTRLTVV.

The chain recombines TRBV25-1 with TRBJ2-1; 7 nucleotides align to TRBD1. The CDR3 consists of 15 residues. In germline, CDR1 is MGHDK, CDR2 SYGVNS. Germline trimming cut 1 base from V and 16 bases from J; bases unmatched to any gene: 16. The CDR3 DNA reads TGTGCCAGCAGTGAATTGGGCGCGACAGGGTTTAGATACTTCTTC. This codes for CASSELGATGFRYFF.

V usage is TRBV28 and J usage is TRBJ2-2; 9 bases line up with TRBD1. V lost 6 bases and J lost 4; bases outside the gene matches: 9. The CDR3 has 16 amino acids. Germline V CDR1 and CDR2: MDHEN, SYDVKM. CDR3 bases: TGTGCCAGCAGGCTCCCCGGGACAGGGTTCACCGGGGAGCTGTTTTTT. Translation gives CASRLPGTGFTGELFF.

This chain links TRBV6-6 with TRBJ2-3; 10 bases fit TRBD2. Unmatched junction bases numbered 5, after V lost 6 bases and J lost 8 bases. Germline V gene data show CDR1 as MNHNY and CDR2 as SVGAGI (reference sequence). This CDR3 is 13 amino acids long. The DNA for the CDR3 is TGTGCCAGCAGAACTCAGCGGGAGGGTACGCAGTATTTT. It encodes CASRTQREGTQYF.

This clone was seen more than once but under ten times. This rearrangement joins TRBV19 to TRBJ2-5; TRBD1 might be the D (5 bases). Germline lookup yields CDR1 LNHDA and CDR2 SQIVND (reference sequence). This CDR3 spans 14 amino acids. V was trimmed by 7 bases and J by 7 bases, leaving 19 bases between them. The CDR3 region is CASTYGYGQGTQYF. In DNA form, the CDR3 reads TGTGCCAGTACCTACGGTTATGGTCAGGGGACCCAGTACTTC.

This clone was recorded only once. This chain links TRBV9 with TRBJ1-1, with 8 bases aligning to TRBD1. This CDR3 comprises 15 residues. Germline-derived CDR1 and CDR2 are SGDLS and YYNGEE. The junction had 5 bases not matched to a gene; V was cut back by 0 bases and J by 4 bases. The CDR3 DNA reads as TGTGCCAGCAGCGTAGTCGGACAGGGTGCCACTGAAGCTTTCTTT. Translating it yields CASSVVGQGATEAFF. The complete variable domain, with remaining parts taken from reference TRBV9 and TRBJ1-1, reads DSGVTQTPKHLITATGQRVTLRCSPRSGDLSVYWYQQSLDQGLQFLIQYYNGEERAKGNILERFSAQQFPDLHSELNLSSLELGDSALYFCASSVVGQGATEAFFGQGTRLTVV.

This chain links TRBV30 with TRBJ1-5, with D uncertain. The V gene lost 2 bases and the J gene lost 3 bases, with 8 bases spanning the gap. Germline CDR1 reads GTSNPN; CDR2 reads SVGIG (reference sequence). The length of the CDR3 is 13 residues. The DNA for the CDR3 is TGTGCCTGGAGTCCCCGAGACAATCAGCCCCAGCATTTT. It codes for CAWSPRDNQPQHF.

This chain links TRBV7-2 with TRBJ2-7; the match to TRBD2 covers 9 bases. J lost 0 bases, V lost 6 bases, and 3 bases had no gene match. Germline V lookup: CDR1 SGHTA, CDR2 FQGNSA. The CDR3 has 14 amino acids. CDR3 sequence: CASSPGLASYEQYF. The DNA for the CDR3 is TGTGCCAGCAGTCCGGGACTAGCCTCCTACGAGCAGTACTTC.

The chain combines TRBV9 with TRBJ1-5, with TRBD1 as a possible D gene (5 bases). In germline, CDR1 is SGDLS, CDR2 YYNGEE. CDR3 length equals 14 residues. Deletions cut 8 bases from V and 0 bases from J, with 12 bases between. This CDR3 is CASGGGYSNQPQHF. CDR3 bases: TGTGCCAGTGGGGGAGGATATAGCAATCAGCCCCAGCATTTT.

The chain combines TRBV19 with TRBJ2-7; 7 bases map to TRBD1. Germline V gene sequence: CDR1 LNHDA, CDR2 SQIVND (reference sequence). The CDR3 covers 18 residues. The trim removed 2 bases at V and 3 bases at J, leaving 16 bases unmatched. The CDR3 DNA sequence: TGTGCCAGTAGTATAAGACCCCCCCCGACAGGGAGAGGCTACGAGCAGTACTTC. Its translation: CASSIRPPPTGRGYEQYF.

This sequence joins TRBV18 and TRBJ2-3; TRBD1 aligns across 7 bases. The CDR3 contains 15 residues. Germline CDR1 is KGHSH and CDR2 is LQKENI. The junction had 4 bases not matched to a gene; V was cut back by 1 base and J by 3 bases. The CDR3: CASSPQRGQTDTQYF. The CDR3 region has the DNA TGTGCCAGCTCACCACAGAGGGGGCAAACAGATACGCAGTATTTT.

The CDR3 loop is CAWGRDRDQPQHF. Here the CDR3 DNA reads TGTGCCTGGGGCCGGGACAGGGATCAGCCCCAGCATTTT. The chain couples TRBV30 to TRBJ1-5; TRBD1 agrees at 9 bases. Losses at the gene ends were 5 bases for V and 5 bases for J; bases not matched to a gene: 4. Germline values: CDR1 GTSNPN, CDR2 SVGIG (reference sequence). The CDR3 covers 13 residues.

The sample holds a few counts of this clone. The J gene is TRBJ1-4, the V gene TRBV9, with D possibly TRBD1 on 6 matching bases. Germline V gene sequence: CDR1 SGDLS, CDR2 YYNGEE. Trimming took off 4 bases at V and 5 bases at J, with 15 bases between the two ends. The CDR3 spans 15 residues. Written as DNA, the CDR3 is TGTGCCAGCAGCCCGGGGACAACCCTGAATGAAAAACTGTTTTTT. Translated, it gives CASSPGTTLNEKLFF.

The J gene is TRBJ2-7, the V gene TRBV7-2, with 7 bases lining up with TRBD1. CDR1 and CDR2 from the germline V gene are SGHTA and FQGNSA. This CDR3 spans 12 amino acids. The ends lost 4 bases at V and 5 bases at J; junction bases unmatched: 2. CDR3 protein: CASSSTGNEQYF. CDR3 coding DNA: TGTGCCAGCAGCTCGACAGGGAACGAGCAGTACTTC.

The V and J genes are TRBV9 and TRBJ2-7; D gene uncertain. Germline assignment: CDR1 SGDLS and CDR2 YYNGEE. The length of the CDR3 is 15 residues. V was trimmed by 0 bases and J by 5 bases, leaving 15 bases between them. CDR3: CASSVAPSSSDEQYF. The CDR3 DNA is TGTGCCAGCAGCGTAGCCCCGAGTTCGAGTGACGAGCAGTACTTC.

CDR3: CASSFQDTQYF. CDR3 DNA sequence: TGTGCCAGCAGCTTCCAAGATACGCAGTATTTT. This chain joins TRBV7-9 and TRBJ2-3; D remains ambiguous. Germline V gives CDR1 SEHNR, CDR2 FQNEAQ (reference sequence). The CDR3 loop spans 11 amino acids. Deletions cut 3 bases from V and 5 bases from J, with 3 bases between.

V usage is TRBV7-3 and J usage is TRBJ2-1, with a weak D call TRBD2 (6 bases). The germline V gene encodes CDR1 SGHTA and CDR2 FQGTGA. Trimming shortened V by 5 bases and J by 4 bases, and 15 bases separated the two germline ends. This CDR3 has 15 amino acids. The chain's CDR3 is CASSPGGSKYNEQFF. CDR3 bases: TGTGCCAGCAGCCCCGGGGGATCGAAGTACAATGAGCAGTTCTTC.